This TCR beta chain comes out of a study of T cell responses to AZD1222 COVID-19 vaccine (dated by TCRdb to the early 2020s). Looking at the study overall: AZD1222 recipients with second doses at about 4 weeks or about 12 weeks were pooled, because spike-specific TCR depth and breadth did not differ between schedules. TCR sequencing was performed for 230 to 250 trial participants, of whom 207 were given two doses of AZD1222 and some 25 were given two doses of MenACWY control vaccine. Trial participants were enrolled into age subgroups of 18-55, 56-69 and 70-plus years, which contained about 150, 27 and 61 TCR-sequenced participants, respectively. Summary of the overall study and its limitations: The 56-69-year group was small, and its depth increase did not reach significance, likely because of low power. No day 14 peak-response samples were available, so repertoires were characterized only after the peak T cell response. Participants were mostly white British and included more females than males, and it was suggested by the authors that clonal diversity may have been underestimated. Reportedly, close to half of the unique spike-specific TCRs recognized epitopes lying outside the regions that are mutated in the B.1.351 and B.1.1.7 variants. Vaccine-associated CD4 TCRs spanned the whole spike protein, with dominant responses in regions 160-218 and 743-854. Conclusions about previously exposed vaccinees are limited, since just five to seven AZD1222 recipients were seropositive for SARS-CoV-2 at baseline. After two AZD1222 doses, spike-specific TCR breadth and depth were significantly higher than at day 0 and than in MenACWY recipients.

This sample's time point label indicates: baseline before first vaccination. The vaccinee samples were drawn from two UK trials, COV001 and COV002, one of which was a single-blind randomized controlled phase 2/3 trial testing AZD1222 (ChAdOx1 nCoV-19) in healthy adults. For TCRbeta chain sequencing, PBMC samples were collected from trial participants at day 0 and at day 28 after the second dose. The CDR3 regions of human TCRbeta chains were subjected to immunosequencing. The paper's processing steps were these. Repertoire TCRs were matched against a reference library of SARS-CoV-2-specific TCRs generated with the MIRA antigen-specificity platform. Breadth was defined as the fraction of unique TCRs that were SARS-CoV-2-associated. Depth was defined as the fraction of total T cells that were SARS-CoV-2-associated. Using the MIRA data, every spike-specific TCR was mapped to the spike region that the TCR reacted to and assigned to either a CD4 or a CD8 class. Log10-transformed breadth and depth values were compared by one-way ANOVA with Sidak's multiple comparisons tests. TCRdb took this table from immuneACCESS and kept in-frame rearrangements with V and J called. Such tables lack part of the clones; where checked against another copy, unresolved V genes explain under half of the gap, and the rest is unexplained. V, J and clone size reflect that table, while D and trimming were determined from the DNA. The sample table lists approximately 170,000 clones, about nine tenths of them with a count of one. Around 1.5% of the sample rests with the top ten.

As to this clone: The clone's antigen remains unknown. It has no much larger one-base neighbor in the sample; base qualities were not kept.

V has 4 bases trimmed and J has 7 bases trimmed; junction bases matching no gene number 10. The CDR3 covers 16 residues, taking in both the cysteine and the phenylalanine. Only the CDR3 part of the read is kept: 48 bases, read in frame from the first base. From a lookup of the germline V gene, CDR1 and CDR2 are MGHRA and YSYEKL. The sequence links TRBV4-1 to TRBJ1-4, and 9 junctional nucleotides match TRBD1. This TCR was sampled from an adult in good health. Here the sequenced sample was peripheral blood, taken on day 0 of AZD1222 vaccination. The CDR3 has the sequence CASSRPTGGLLEKLFF. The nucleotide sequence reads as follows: TGCGCCAGCAGCCGACCCACAGGGGGCCTTCTTGAAAAACTGTTTTTT.